The rows below give T cell receptor beta chains drawn from one sample of a study of cytomegalovirus exposure and HLA in healthy donors. The assay was immunoSEQ multiplex PCR, and TCRdb's table has in-frame clones only and misses some. The sample holds fewer than 120,000 clones, about three quarters seen once. The sample comprised PBMCs. The receptor set was obtained from a woman aged 55-69 years in good health and CMV-seropositive. The conserved cysteine and the conserved F or W are not part of the CDR3 here.

V gene	J gene	CDR3 protein
TRBV7-9	TRBJ2-5	ASSRDPLAGTQY
TRBV19	TRBJ1-1	ASRVSRMNTEAF
TRBV4-2	TRBJ1-1	ASSYLDRGVNTEAF
TRBV27	TRBJ1-2	ASSATTGGGGYT
TRBV18	TRBJ2-5	ASSHQLVWDIQETQY
TRBV29-1	TRBJ2-5	SVVWTQETQY
TRBV27	TRBJ1-1	ASSLWGVGTEAF
TRBV6-6	TRBJ1-2	ASRKDRGRYYGYT
TRBV14	TRBJ2-2	ASSHTWGTGPTGELF
TRBV27	TRBJ2-4	ASSRRARDKNIQY
TRBV19	TRBJ1-1	ASSIQWVKRREAF
TRBV7-9	TRBJ1-2	ASSLPGHRNYGYT
TRBV18	TRBJ2-3	ASSSGQYTDTQY
TRBV7-9	TRBJ2-2	ASSMGGPGELF
TRBV7-2	TRBJ2-7	ASSLVPMGGYEQY
TRBV27	TRBJ1-2	ASSLNPGGFDGYT
TRBV6-5	TRBJ2-1	ASSYEATHSYNEQF
TRBV19	TRBJ2-1	ASSIPHPGLAGNEQF
TRBV5-1	TRBJ1-1	ASSSGTGGLNTEAF
TRBV14	TRBJ2-2	ASSQTRLGGELF
TRBV5-1	TRBJ1-3	ASSLTGSNPGNTIY
TRBV4-2	TRBJ1-3	ASSQDQGSVGNTIY
TRBV12-5	TRBJ2-3	ASAFTISGALNDTQY
TRBV28	TRBJ2-7	ASSLSGTSGAYEQY
TRBV28	TRBJ2-7	ATSGAGGLIYEQY
TRBV9	TRBJ2-7	ASSASGLAAYEQY
TRBV6-4	TRBJ2-2	ASRRESNTGELF
TRBV4-2	TRBJ2-3	ASSQLDREADTQY
TRBV6-5	-	ASSLGQDSYEQY
TRBV2	TRBJ1-2	ASRATGIGYT
TRBV9	TRBJ1-4	AATDRGGSNFAEANEKLF
TRBV6-5	TRBJ2-1	ASSLGGEYNEQF
TRBV9	TRBJ2-2	ASSGPRTGVIRSTGELF
TRBV27	TRBJ2-1	ASSSILAYSSYNEQF
TRBV19	TRBJ1-2	ASSIVSAAGYT
TRBV2	TRBJ1-3	ASSVRVAGTGNTIY
TRBV5-1	TRBJ1-5	ASSLGQGDQPQH
TRBV9	-	ASSVGGAGGASYEQY
TRBV18	TRBJ1-1	ASSPLDGFKAF
TRBV29-1	TRBJ1-1	SVELQGYTEAF